This entry lists 15 T cell receptor beta chains sequenced from one sample in a study of T cells in Graves' hyperthyroidism and ophthalmopathy. The source material, RNA transcripts, was used to amplify TCR beta CDR3 regions. HTBI primers were used for first-round RT-PCR of the TCR CDR3. Using its own MiXCR run on the multiplex PCR reads, TCRdb lists one record per CDR3 protein. This sample carries 550,000 to 600,000 distinct CDR3 sequences, around 45% of them seen once, and the ten largest clones take 19%. Material: peripheral blood or thyroid tissue (not recorded which). The source of these receptors is an adult woman with Graves' disease, either hyperthyroidism or ophthalmopathy (not recorded which).

There are many counts of this clonotype. The rearrangement links TRBV29-1 to TRBJ1-2; the D gene is possibly TRBD1 (5 bases). This CDR3 has 13 residues. Trimming took 2 bases from V and 8 from J, leaving 15 bases between them. The germline V gene encodes CDR1 SQVTM and CDR2 ANQGSEA. For the CDR3, the DNA is TGCAGCGTTGAATACGGGGCTCCCGAAGGCTACACCTTC. Protein product: CSVEYGAPEGYTF.

This chain uses TRBV29-1 with TRBJ1-1, with D possibly matching TRBD1 (5 bases). Germline CDR1 SQVTM, CDR2 ANQGSEA. The ends were cut back, 4 bases at V and 7 bases at J, with 16 bases in the middle. CDR3 length: 13 residues. The CDR3 here is CSVGMGGRDEAFF. The CDR3 nucleotides read TGCAGCGTTGGCATGGGGGGGAGGGATGAAGCTTTCTTT.

This clonotype appeared a single time. The chain combines TRBV9 with TRBJ1-6; D possibly corresponds to TRBD1 (5 bases). Germline CDR1 SGDLS, CDR2 YYNGEE. The CDR3 loop spans 14 amino acids. Trimming shortened V by 3 bases and J by 11 bases, and 15 bases separated the two germline ends. CDR3 in amino acids: CASSDGTEWAPLHF. The CDR3 DNA follows: TGTGCCAGCAGCGACGGGACTGAGTGGGCACCCCTCCACTTT.

The V and J genes are TRBV29-1 and TRBJ2-3; 8 bases map to TRBD1. Germline values: CDR1 SQVTM, CDR2 ANQGSEA. V shed 2 bases and J 3 bases; nucleotides not matched to a gene: 4. The CDR3 extends over 14 amino acids. Written as DNA, the CDR3 is TGCAGCGTTGAAATCGGACAGGGAACAGATACGCAGTATTTT. This translates into CSVEIGQGTDTQYF.

The V and J genes are TRBV12-3 or TRBV12-4 and TRBJ1-5, with D perhaps matching TRBD1 (6 bases). This CDR3 is built from 15 residues. Trimming left V 2 bases short and J 9 bases short, with 17 bases between. CDR3 in amino acids: CASSLRGGVPPPQHF. In nucleotides, the CDR3 is TGTGCCAGCAGTTTAAGGGGGGGGGTCCCTCCGCCCCAGCATTTT.

This clonotype was found a few times. J is TRBJ2-5 and V is TRBV27; D may be TRBD1 or TRBD2 (5 bases each). Between the trimmed V and J ends, which lost 2 bases and 9 bases, there was a span of 19 bases. The germline V gene encodes CDR1 MNHEY and CDR2 SMNVEV (reference sequence). The CDR3 extends over 15 amino acids. This CDR3 reads CASSLDRSSRGAQYF. The CDR3 DNA sequence: TGTGCCAGCAGTTTAGATCGGAGCTCCCGGGGCGCCCAGTACTTC.

The chain combines TRBV2 with TRBJ1-1, with unresolved D. Germline CDR1 reads SNHLY; CDR2 reads FYNNEI. The length of the CDR3 is 13 residues. The V end was cut by 6 bases, the J end by 1 base, with 9 bases between. The CDR3 sequence: CASRRTTNTEAFF. The CDR3 nucleotides are TGTGCCAGCAGGCGGACGACGAACACTGAAGCTTTCTTT.

The CDR3 region is CSAREATATLNYGYTF. CDR3 sequence (DNA): TGCAGTGCTAGAGAGGCGACGGCAACCCTTAACTATGGCTACACCTTC. The V call is TRBV20-1, the J call TRBJ1-2, with D unclear. The CDR3 sequence is 16 residues long. Germline V gene sequence: CDR1 DFQATT, CDR2 SNEGSKA (reference sequence). V was pared by 0 bases and J by 1 base, with 15 bases between.

The rearrangement joins TRBV10-2 to TRBJ2-5; tentatively, D is TRBD1 or TRBD2 (5 bases each). V was pared by 2 bases and J by 0 bases, with 10 bases between. This CDR3 has 15 residues. CDR1 is WSHSY and CDR2 is SAAADI in the germline V gene. The CDR3 loop reads CASSEPGRNQETQYF. The DNA for the CDR3 is TGCGCCAGCAGTGAGCCGGGACGCAACCAAGAGACCCAGTACTTC.

The chain combines TRBV2 with TRBJ2-7; TRBD1 agrees at 8 bases. The CDR3 is made up of 13 amino acids. The V segment lost 8 bases and the J segment 3 bases; nucleotides outside the gene matches: 6. Germline-derived CDR1 and CDR2 are SNHLY and FYNNEI. The CDR3 loop reads CASLPGTGYEQYF. The CDR3 DNA reads TGTGCCAGCTTACCCGGGACAGGCTACGAGCAGTACTTC. Full variable domain (missing parts from reference TRBV2 and TRBJ2-7): EPEVTQTPSHQVTQMGQEVILRCVPISNHLYFYWYRQILGQKVEFLVSFYNNEISEKSEIFDDQFSVERPDGSNFTLKIRSTKLEDSAMYFCASLPGTGYEQYFGPGTRLTVT.

The chain recombines TRBV7-2 with TRBJ1-2; D ambiguous. CDR3 length: 15 amino acids. Germline V gene lookup returns CDR1 SGHTA and CDR2 FQGNSA. V was shortened by 6 bases and J by 1 base, with 15 bases between the two germline ends. The DNA of the CDR3 is TGTGCCAGCAGTTTGTCGGCCGGGAGTAACTATGGCTACACCTTC. Protein sequence: CASSLSAGSNYGYTF.

This clonotype was observed many times. V is TRBV9 and J is TRBJ1-2, with 7 bases matching TRBD1. The ends lost 4 bases at V and 8 bases at J; junction bases unmatched: 11. Germline CDR1 and CDR2: SGDLS and YYNGEE. The CDR3 spans 14 residues. DNA of the CDR3: TGTGCCAGCAGCCTCCCAGGGGGGGCGGGAGGCTACACCTTC. Translated, it gives CASSLPGGAGGYTF.

This chain uses TRBV5-1 with TRBJ1-5; the match to TRBD1 covers 7 bases. Germline loops: CDR1 SGHRS, CDR2 YFSETQ. V trimming: 4 bases; J trimming: 5 bases; junction bases outside the gene matches: 6. This CDR3 has 14 amino acids. The CDR3 DNA is TGCGCCAGCAGCCGACAGGGATGGGATCAGCCCCAGCATTTT. Its translation: CASSRQGWDQPQHF.

This clonotype was recorded a few times. The rearrangement joins TRBV7-8 to TRBJ1-5; D ambiguous. Trimming stripped 7 bases from V and 11 bases from J, with 24 bases between. The CDR3 extends over 15 amino acids. The germline CDR1 and CDR2 sequences are SGHVS and FQNEAQ. CDR3 sequence: CASTDETSRGETQHF. CDR3 bases: TGTGCCAGCACCGATGAGACTAGTCGGGGAGAGACCCAGCATTTT.

The CDR3 bases are TGTGCCAGCAGCTCACCGGCCAGCCACAGCTCTGGGGCCAACGTCCTGACTTTC. Its protein is CASSSPASHSSGANVLTF. V is TRBV7-3 and J is TRBJ2-6; D is unclear. The CDR3 spans 18 residues. Trimming cost V 4 bases and J 0 bases, with 16 bases left between them. The germline V gene has CDR1 SGHTA and CDR2 FQGTGA.